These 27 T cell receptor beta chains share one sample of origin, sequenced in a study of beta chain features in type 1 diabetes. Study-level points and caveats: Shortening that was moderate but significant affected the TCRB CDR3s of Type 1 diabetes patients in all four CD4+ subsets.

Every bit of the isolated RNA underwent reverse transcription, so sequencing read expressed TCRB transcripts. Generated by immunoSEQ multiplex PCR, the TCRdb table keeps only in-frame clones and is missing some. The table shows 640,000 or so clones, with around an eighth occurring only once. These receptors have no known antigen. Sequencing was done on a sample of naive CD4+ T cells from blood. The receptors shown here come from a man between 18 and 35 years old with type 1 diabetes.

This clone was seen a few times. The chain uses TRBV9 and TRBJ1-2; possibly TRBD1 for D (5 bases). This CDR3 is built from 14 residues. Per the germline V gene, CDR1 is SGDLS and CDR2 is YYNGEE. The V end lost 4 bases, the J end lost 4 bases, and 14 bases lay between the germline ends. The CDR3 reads CASSPTGYSYGYTF. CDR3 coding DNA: TGTGCCAGCAGCCCCACAGGATACAGCTATGGCTACACCTTC.

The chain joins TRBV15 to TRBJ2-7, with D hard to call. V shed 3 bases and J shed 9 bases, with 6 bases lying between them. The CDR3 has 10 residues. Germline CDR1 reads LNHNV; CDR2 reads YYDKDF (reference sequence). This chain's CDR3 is CATSSIGQYF. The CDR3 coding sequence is TGTGCCACCAGCAGTATCGGGCAGTACTTC.

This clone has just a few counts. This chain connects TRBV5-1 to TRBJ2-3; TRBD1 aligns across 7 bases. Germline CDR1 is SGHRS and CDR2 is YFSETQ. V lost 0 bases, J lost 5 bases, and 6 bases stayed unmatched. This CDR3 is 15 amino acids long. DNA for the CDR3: TGCGCCAGCAGCTTGGTCGTGACAGGGAGAGATACGCAGTATTTT. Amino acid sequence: CASSLVVTGRDTQYF. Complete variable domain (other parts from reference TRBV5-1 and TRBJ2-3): KAGVTQTPRYLIKTRGQQVTLSCSPISGHRSVSWYQQTPGQGLQFLFEYFSETQRNKGNFPGRFSGRQFSNSRSEMNVSTLELGDSALYLCASSLVVTGRDTQYFGPGTRLTVL.

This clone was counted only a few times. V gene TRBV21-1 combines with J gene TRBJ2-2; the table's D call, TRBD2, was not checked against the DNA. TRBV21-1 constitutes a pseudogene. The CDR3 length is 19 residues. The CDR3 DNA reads TGTGCCAGCAGCAAATCCCTACTAGCGGGGCTCGCGCACACCGGGGAGCTGTTTTTT. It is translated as CASSKSLLAGLAHTGELFF.

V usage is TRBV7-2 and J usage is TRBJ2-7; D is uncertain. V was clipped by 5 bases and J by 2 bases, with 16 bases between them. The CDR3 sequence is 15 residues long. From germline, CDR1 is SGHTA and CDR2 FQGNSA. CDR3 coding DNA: TGTGCCAGCAGCCTTGCCTGGGGTCCTCCCTACGAGCAGTACTTC. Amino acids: CASSLAWGPPYEQYF.

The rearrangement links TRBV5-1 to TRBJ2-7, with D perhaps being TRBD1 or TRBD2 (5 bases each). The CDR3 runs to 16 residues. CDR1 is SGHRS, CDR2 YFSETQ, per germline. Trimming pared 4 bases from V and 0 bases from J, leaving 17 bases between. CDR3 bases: TGCGCCAGCAGCCAGCAGGGACGGCGCTTCTCCTACGAGCAGTACTTC. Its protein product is CASSQQGRRFSYEQYF.

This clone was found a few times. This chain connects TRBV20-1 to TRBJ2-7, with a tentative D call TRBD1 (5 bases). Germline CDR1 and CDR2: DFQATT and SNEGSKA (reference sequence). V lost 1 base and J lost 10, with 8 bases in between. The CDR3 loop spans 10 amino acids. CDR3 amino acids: CSARAQGQYF. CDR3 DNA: TGCAGTGCTAGAGCCCAGGGACAGTACTTC.

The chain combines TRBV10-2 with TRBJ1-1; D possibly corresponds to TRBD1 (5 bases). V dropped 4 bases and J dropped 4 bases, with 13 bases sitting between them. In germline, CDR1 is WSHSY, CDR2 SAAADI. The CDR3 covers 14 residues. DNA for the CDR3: TGCGCCAGCAGTGGAACAGGCGGGGTCACTGAAGCTTTCTTT. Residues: CASSGTGGVTEAFF.

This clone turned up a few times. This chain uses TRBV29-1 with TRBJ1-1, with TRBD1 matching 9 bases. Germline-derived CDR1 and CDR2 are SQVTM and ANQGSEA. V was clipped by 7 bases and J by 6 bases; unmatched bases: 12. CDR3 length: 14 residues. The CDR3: CSAGGGQGRSEAFF. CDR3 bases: TGCAGCGCCGGTGGGGGACAGGGTAGGTCTGAAGCTTTCTTT.

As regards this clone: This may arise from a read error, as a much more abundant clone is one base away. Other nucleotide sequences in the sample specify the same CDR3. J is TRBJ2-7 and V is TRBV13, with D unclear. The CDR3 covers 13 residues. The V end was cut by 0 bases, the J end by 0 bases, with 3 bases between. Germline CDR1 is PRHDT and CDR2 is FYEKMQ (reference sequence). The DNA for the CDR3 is TGTGCCAGCAGCTTAGGGAGCTCCTACGAGCAGTACTTC. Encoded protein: CASSLGSSYEQYF.

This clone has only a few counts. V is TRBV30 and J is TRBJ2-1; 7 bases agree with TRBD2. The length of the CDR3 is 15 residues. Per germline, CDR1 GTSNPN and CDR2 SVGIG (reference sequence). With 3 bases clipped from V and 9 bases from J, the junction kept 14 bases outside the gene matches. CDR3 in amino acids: CAWSRGVGLVFEQFF. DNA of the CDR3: TGTGCCTGGAGCCGAGGGGTCGGACTAGTCTTTGAGCAGTTCTTC.

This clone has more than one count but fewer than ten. DNA for the CDR3: TGTGCCAGCGGAGAGTACCAGCGCGGGAACATTCAGTACTTC. Translating gives CASGEYQRGNIQYF. The gene calls are TRBV28 and TRBJ2-4; a possible D gene is TRBD2 (5 bases). Germline lookup yields CDR1 MDHEN and CDR2 SYDVKM. This CDR3 has 14 amino acids. Trimming removed 8 bases at V and 7 bases at J, with 18 bases between.

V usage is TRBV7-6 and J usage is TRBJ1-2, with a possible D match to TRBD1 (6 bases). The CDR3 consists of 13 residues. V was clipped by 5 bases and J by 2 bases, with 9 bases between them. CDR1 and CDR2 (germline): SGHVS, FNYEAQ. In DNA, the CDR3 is TGTGCCAGCAGCCCACAGGGAAACTATGGCTACACCTTC. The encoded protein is CASSPQGNYGYTF.

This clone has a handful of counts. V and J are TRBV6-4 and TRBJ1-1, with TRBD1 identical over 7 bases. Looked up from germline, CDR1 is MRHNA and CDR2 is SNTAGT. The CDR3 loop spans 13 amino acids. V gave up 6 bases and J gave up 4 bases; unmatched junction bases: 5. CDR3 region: CASSQTGLTEAFF. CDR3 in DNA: TGTGCCAGCAGCCAGACAGGGCTCACTGAAGCTTTCTTT.

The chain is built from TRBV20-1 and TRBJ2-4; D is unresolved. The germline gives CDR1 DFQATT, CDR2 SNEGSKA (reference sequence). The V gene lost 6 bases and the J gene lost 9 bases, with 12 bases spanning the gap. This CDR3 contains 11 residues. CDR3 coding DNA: TGCAGTGCCCCCGGTCCCGTCATTCAGTACTTC. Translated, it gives CSAPGPVIQYF.

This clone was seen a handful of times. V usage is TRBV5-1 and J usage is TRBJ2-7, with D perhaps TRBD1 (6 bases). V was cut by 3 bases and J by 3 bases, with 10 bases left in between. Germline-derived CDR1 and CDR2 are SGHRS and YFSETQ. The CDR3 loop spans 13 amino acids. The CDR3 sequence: CASSSGQFYEQYF. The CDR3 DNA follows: TGCGCCAGCAGCTCCGGACAGTTCTACGAGCAGTACTTC.

The chain's CDR3 is CATSRDGAGGRETQYF. The CDR3 coding sequence is TGTGCCACCAGCAGAGATGGCGCGGGAGGTAGAGAGACCCAGTACTTC. The chain recombines TRBV15 with TRBJ2-5; 8 bases fit TRBD2. Per germline, CDR1 LNHNV and CDR2 YYDKDF (reference sequence). The trim removed 0 bases at V and 4 bases at J, leaving 7 bases unmatched. The CDR3 covers 16 residues.

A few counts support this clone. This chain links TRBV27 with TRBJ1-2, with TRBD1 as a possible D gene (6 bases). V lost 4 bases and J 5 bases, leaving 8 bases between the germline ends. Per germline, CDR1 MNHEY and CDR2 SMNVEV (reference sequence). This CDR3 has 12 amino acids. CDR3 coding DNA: TGTGCCAGCAGTTCCACAGGGTATGGCTACACCTTC. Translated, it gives CASSSTGYGYTF.

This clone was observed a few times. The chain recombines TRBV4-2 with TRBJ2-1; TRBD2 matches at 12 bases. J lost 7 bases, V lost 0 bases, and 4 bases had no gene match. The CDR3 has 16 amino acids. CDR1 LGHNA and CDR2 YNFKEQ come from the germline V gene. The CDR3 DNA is TGTGCCAGCAGCCAAGATCTAGCGGGGGGGCTGAATGAGCAGTTCTTC. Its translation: CASSQDLAGGLNEQFF.

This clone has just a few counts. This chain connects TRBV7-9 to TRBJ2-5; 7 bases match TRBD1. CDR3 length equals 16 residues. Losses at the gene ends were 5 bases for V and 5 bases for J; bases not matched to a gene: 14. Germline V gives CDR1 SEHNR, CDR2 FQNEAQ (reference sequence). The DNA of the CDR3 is TGTGCCAGCAGCCTACAGGGGACGGCCATCTTTGAGACCCAGTACTTC. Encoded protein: CASSLQGTAIFETQYF.

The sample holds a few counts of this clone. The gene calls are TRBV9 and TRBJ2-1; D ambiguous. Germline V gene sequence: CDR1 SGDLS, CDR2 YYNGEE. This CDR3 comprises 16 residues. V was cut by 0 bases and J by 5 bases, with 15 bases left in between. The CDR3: CASSVGGRLNNNEQFF. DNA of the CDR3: TGTGCCAGCAGCGTAGGAGGTCGACTTAATAACAATGAGCAGTTCTTC.

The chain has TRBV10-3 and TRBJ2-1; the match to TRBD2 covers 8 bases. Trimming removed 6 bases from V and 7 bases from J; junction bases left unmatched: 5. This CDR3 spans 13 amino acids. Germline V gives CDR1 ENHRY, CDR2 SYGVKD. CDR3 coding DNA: TGTGCCATCAGGCCGGGACTAGGGAATGAGCAGTTCTTC. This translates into CAIRPGLGNEQFF.

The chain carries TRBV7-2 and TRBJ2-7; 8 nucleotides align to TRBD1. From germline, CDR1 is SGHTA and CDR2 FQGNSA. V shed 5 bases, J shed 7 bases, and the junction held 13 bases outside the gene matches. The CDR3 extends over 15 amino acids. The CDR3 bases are TGTGCCAGCAGCCGCCAACAGGGGGTAATGTATGAGCAGTACTTC. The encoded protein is CASSRQQGVMYEQYF.

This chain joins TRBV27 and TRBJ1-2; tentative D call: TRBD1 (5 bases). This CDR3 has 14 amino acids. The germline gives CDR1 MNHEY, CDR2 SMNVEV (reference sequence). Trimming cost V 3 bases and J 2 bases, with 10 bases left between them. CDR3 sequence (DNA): TGTGCCAGCAGTTTTTATGAGGGGAACTATGGCTACACCTTC. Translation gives CASSFYEGNYGYTF.

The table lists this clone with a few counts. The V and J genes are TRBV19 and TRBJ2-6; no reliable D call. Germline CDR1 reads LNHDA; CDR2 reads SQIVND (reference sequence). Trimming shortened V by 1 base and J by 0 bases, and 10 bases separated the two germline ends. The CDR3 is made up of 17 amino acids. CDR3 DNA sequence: TGTGCCAGTAGTATAGCCCCAGCAAGCTCTGGGGCCAACGTCCTGACTTTC. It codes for CASSIAPASSGANVLTF.

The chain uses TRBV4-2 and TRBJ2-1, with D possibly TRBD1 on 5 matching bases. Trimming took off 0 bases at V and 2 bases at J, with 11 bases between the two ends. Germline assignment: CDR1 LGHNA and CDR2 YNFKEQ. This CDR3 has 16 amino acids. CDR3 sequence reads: CASSQDQGSPYNEQFF. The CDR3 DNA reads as TGTGCCAGCAGCCAAGATCAGGGCTCACCCTACAATGAGCAGTTCTTC.

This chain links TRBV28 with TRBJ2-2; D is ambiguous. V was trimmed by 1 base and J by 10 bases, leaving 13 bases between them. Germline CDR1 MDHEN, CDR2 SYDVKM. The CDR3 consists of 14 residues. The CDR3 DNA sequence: TGTGCCAGCAGTTTATATCCCCAGAGACAGGAGCTGTTTTTT. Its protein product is CASSLYPQRQELFF.